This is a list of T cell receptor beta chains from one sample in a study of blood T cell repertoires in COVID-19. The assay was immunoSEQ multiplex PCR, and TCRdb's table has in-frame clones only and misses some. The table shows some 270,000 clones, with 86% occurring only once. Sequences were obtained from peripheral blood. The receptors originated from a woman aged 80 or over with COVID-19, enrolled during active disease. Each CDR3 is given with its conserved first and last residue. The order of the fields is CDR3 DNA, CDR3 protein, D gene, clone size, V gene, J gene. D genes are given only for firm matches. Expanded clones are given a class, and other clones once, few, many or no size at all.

DNA: TGTGCCAGCAGTGTTAGCGGGGGGAGGTACGAGCAGTACTTC; CDR3: CASSVSGGRYEQYF; D: .; size: .; V: TRBV21-1; J: TRBJ2-7
DNA: TGTGCCAGCAGAAACGGGGGGACCTCTGGGGCCAACGTCCTGACTTTC; CDR3: CASRNGGTSGANVLTF; D: TRBD2; size: .; V: TRBV28; J: TRBJ2-6
DNA: TGTGCCAGCAGCCAAGGATGTGGGGGAGGTGTTAAAGCACACACAGATACGCAGTATTTT; CDR3: CASSQGCGGGVKAHTDTQYF; D: .; size: .; V: TRBV3-1/TRBV3-2; J: TRBJ2-3
DNA: TGCAGTGCTAGTACAGGGGAGAGTGAAGCTTTCTTT; CDR3: CSASTGESEAFF; D: TRBD1; size: .; V: TRBV20-1; J: TRBJ1-1
DNA: TGCGCCAGCAGTCAGTCCTCAGGACTAGGCGAGCAGTACTTC; CDR3: CASSQSSGLGEQYF; D: TRBD2; size: .; V: TRBV5-1; J: TRBJ2-7
DNA: TGTGCCAGCAGGCTAGCGGGGGGCAACTCCTACGAGCAGTACTTC; CDR3: CASRLAGGNSYEQYF; D: TRBD2; size: once; V: TRBV28; J: TRBJ2-7
DNA: TGTGCCAGCAGCTTAGATAACGGGGAGCTGTTTTTT; CDR3: CASSLDNGELFF; D: .; size: .; V: TRBV7-9; J: TRBJ2-2
DNA: TGTGCCAGCGCGGGGACAGGGAGCGACGAGCAGTACTTC; CDR3: CASAGTGSDEQYF; D: TRBD1; size: .; V: TRBV9; J: TRBJ2-7
DNA: TGTGCCAGCCCGACAGGGAACAGTAGCAATCAGCCCCAGCATTTT; CDR3: CASPTGNSSNQPQHF; D: TRBD1; size: .; V: TRBV6-4; J: TRBJ1-5
DNA: TGCGCCAGCAGTGAGGACAGGGTTGAAGGCTACACCTTC; CDR3: CASSEDRVEGYTF; D: TRBD1; size: few; V: TRBV10-2; J: TRBJ1-2
DNA: TGTGCCAGCAGTACCCACAGGGGGGATTCACCCCTCCACTTT; CDR3: CASSTHRGDSPLHF; D: TRBD1; size: once; V: TRBV28; J: TRBJ1-6
DNA: TGTGCCAGCTCACCAGTCTCTGGACAGATCGGCTACACCTTC; CDR3: CASSPVSGQIGYTF; D: .; size: few; V: TRBV18; J: TRBJ1-2
DNA: TGTGCCAGCAGCTCCCCAGGGGAGAATGAGCAGTTCTTC; CDR3: CASSSPGENEQFF; D: .; size: .; V: TRBV5-4; J: TRBJ2-1
DNA: TGTGCAACCACCGACAGGGTAAATCAGCCCCAGCATTTT; CDR3: CATTDRVNQPQHF; D: TRBD1; size: .; V: TRBV19; J: TRBJ1-5
DNA: TGCGCCAGCAGCTTGCTAGCGGAGCCTTACAATGAGCAGTTCTTC; CDR3: CASSLLAEPYNEQFF; D: TRBD2; size: .; V: TRBV5-1; J: TRBJ2-1
DNA: TGTGCCAGCAGTTACGAGGACAGGAAGTCTTCACCCCTCCACTTT; CDR3: CASSYEDRKSSPLHF; D: TRBD1; size: once; V: TRBV6-2/TRBV6-3; J: TRBJ1-6
DNA: TGTGCCAGCAGCCAAACTGGGAGGCCCCAGCATTTT; CDR3: CASSQTGRPQHF; D: .; size: few; V: TRBV3-1/TRBV3-2; J: TRBJ1-5
DNA: TGTGCCAGCAGCTTAGCCCTCCAGGGGAGTAATGAAAAACTGTTTTTT; CDR3: CASSLALQGSNEKLFF; D: .; size: .; V: TRBV7-6; J: TRBJ1-4
DNA: TGTGCCAGCAGCCGGGGACAGGGGGACAACACTGAAGCTTTCTTT; CDR3: CASSRGQGDNTEAFF; D: TRBD1; size: .; V: TRBV4-2; J: TRBJ1-1
DNA: TGTGCCAGCTCACCAAGGAGGGCAGACCAGAACACTGAAGCTTTCTTT; CDR3: CASSPRRADQNTEAFF; D: .; size: .; V: TRBV18; J: TRBJ1-1
DNA: TGTGCCAGCAGGGACAGAAGAAACACTGAAGCTTTCTTT; CDR3: CASRDRRNTEAFF; D: TRBD1; size: once; V: TRBV18; J: TRBJ1-1
DNA: TGTGCCAGCAGCTCCTGGACTAGCGGGGCAAACACCGGGGAGCTGTTTTTT; CDR3: CASSSWTSGANTGELFF; D: TRBD2; size: .; V: TRBV7-2; J: TRBJ2-2
DNA: TGCGCCAGCAGCTTGGAGGGTAGCGGTTCTTACAATGAGCAGTTCTTC; CDR3: CASSLEGSGSYNEQFF; D: .; size: .; V: TRBV5-1; J: TRBJ2-1
DNA: TGCGCCAGCAGCGGGGGACTAGCGGGGAACACCGGGGAGCTGTTTTTT; CDR3: CASSGGLAGNTGELFF; D: TRBD2; size: .; V: TRBV5-1; J: TRBJ2-2
DNA: TGTGCCTGGAGTGAACGGGGAGACCAGCCCCAGCATTTT; CDR3: CAWSERGDQPQHF; D: .; size: .; V: TRBV30; J: TRBJ1-5
DNA: TGTGCCAGCAGTGAATATGGTACTAGCGGGGGGGTCGCAGATACGCAGTATTTT; CDR3: CASSEYGTSGGVADTQYF; D: TRBD2; size: .; V: TRBV6-1; J: TRBJ2-3
DNA: TGTGCCAGCAATTTGGGCGGCAATCAGCCCCAGCATTTT; CDR3: CASNLGGNQPQHF; D: .; size: few; V: TRBV12-3/TRBV12-4; J: TRBJ1-5
DNA: TGCGCCAGCAGCTTGGCCCGGGTCAACCTGAACACTGAAGCTTTCTTT; CDR3: CASSLARVNLNTEAFF; D: .; size: .; V: TRBV5-1; J: TRBJ1-1
DNA: TGTGCCAGCAGTCGGGGACTGGGCACTGAAGCTTTCTTT; CDR3: CASSRGLGTEAFF; D: .; size: .; V: TRBV6-5; J: TRBJ1-1
DNA: TGTGCCAGCAGCTCCTTACAGGGAGAGACCCAGTACTTC; CDR3: CASSSLQGETQYF; D: .; size: few; V: TRBV7-6; J: TRBJ2-5
DNA: TGCAGTGCCGCGGGCACAGATACGCAGTATTTT; CDR3: CSAAGTDTQYF; D: .; size: .; V: TRBV20-1; J: TRBJ2-3
DNA: TGTGCCAGCAGCGGGACGACGGGACAGGGGCTCTATGGCTACACCTTC; CDR3: CASSGTTGQGLYGYTF; D: TRBD1; size: .; V: TRBV11-2; J: TRBJ1-2
DNA: TGTGCCAGCAGCTTAAAACCCCAGGGGGCGGATTGGAACAATGAGCAGTTCTTC; CDR3: CASSLKPQGADWNNEQFF; D: TRBD1; size: few; V: TRBV11-2; J: TRBJ2-1
DNA: TGTGCCAGCACCCAGGTTGAATCCCGTTATGGCTACACCTTC; CDR3: CASTQVESRYGYTF; D: .; size: .; V: TRBV2; J: TRBJ1-2
DNA: TGTGCCAGCAGACCGACAGGGGGGAGTGAAGCTTTCTTT; CDR3: CASRPTGGSEAFF; D: TRBD1; size: .; V: TRBV11-2; J: TRBJ1-1
DNA: TGCGCCAGCAGCTTGGGGGGGGTAGGGAATTCACCCCTCCACTTT; CDR3: CASSLGGVGNSPLHF; D: .; size: .; V: TRBV5-1; J: TRBJ1-6
DNA: TGTGCCAGCAGCGTTTACAGCTCTGGAAACACCATATATTTT; CDR3: CASSVYSSGNTIYF; D: .; size: .; V: TRBV9; J: TRBJ1-3
DNA: TGTGCCAGCAGTCACCCTAGCGGCGGATCCTACGAGCAGTACTTC; CDR3: CASSHPSGGSYEQYF; D: TRBD2; size: few; V: TRBV6-5; J: TRBJ2-7
DNA: TGTGCCAGCAGTGACGTAGGGGGATATGGCTACACCTTC; CDR3: CASSDVGGYGYTF; D: .; size: .; V: TRBV6-1; J: TRBJ1-2
DNA: TGCGCCAGCAGCCCGAGACAGGGCACGAGCTCCTACAATGAGCAGTTCTTC; CDR3: CASSPRQGTSSYNEQFF; D: TRBD1; size: few; V: TRBV5-1; J: TRBJ2-1
DNA: TGTGCCAGCACCCTAGGGGCTGGGGCGGTGCAAGAGACCCAGTACTTC; CDR3: CASTLGAGAVQETQYF; D: .; size: .; V: TRBV7-8; J: TRBJ2-5
DNA: TGTGCCAGCAAACTCGGGGGAACTAATGAAAAACTGTTTTTT; CDR3: CASKLGGTNEKLFF; D: .; size: once; V: TRBV6-5; J: TRBJ1-4
DNA: TGCGCCAGCAGCTTGACCTCGGACACTGAAGCTTTCTTT; CDR3: CASSLTSDTEAFF; D: .; size: .; V: TRBV5-1; J: TRBJ1-1
DNA: TGCAGCGTTACTGACGGGAAATATGGCTACACCTTC; CDR3: CSVTDGKYGYTF; D: .; size: .; V: TRBV29-1; J: TRBJ1-2
DNA: TGTGCCAGCAGCTTAGGGGACAGGCAAAACACTGAAGCTTTCTTT; CDR3: CASSLGDRQNTEAFF; D: TRBD1; size: .; V: TRBV5-6; J: TRBJ1-1